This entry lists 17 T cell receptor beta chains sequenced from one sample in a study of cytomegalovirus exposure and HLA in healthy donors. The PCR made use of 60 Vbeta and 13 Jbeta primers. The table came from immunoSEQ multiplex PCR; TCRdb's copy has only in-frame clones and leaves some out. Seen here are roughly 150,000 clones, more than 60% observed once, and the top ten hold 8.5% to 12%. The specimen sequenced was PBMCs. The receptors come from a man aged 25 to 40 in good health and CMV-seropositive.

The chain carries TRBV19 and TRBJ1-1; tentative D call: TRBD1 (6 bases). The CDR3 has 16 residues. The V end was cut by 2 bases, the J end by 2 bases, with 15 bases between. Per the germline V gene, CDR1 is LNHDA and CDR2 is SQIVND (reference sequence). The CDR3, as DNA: TGTGCCAGTAGTATAAGTTATGACAGGTCCAACACTGAAGCTTTCTTT. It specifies CASSISYDRSNTEAFF.

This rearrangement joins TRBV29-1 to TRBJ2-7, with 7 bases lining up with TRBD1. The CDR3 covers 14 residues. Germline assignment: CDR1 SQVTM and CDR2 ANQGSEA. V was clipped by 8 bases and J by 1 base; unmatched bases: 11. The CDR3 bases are TGCAGCAGGAAGGGGGCGGTTTTTTCCTACGAGCAGTACTTC. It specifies CSRKGAVFSYEQYF.

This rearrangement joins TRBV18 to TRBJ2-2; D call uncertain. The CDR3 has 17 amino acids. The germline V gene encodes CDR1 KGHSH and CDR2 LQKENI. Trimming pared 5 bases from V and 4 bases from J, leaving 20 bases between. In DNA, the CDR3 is TGTGCCAGCTCATCGACCGCTTTAATCGGCGGCACCGGGGAGCTGTTTTTT. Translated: CASSSTALIGGTGELFF. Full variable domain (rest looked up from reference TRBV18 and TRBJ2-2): NAGVMQNPRHLVRRRGQEARLRCSPMKGHSHVYWYRQLPEEGLKFMVYLQKENIIDESGMPKERFSAEFPKEGPSILRIQQVVRGDSAAYFCASSSTALIGGTGELFFGEGSRLTVL.

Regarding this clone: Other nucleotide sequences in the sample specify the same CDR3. The CDR3 loop reads CASSLGQGNEKLFF. The CDR3 DNA reads as TGTGCCAGCAGCTTAGGACAGGGTAATGAAAAACTGTTTTTT. The chain couples TRBV7-9 to TRBJ1-4; TRBD1 matches at 7 bases. The CDR3 runs 14 residues. Germline values: CDR1 SEHNR, CDR2 FQNEAQ (reference sequence). V dropped 1 base and J dropped 4; count of bases not matched to a gene: 0.

CDR3: CASSLVGGDSYEQYF. The CDR3 region has the DNA TGTGCCAGCAGCTTAGTAGGGGGGGACTCCTACGAGCAGTACTTC. The rearrangement links TRBV7-9 to TRBJ2-5, with a tentative D call TRBD2 (7 bases). The DNA end lines up better with TRBJ2-7; the J call may be wrong. The CDR3 is 15 residues long. CDR1 is SEHNR and CDR2 is FQNEAQ in the germline V gene (reference sequence).

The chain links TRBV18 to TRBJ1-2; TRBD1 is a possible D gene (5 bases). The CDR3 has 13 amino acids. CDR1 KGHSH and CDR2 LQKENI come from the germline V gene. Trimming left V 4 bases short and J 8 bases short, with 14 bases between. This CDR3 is CASSQGPTGGYTF. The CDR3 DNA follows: TGTGCCAGCTCACAGGGTCCTACAGGCGGCTACACCTTC.

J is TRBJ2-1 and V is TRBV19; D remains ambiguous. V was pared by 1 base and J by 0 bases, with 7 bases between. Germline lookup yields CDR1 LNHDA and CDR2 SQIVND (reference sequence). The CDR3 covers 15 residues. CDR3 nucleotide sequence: TGTGCCAGTAGTATAGGACTCTCCTCCTACAATGAGCAGTTCTTC. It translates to CASSIGLSSYNEQFF.

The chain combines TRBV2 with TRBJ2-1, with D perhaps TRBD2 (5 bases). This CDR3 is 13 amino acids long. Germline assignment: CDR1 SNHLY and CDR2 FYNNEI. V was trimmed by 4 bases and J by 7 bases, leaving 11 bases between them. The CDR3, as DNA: TGTGCCAGCAGTGGGACTGGAGTAAATGAGCAGTTCTTC. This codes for CASSGTGVNEQFF.

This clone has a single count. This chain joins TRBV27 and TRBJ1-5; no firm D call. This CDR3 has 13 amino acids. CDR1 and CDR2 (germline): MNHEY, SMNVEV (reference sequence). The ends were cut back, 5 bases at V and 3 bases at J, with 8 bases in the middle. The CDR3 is CASSPLSNQPQHF. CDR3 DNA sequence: TGTGCCAGCAGTCCCCTCTCCAATCAGCCCCAGCATTTT.

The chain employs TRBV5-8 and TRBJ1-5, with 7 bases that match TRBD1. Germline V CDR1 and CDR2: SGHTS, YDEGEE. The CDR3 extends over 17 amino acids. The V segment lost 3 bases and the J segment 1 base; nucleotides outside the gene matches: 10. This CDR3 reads CASSYILTGPSNQPQHF. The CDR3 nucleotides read TGTGCCAGCAGCTACATCCTGACAGGGCCGAGCAATCAGCCCCAGCATTTT.

DNA of the CDR3: TGTGCCATCAGTGAGTCGCCAGAAAGCTATGGCTACACCTTC. Protein sequence: CAISESPESYGYTF. The chain links TRBV10-3 to TRBJ1-2; unclear D gene. The CDR3 loop spans 14 amino acids. CDR1 is ENHRY, CDR2 SYGVKD, per germline. Trimming removed 0 bases from V and 4 bases from J, with 9 bases in between.

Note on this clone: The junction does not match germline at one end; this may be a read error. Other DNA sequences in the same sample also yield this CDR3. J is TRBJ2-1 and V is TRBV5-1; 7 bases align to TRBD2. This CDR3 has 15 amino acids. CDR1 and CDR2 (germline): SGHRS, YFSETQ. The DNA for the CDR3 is TGTGCCAGCAGCTTGTATACTAGCGCCCGCTATGAGCAGTTCTTC. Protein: CASSLYTSARYEQFF.

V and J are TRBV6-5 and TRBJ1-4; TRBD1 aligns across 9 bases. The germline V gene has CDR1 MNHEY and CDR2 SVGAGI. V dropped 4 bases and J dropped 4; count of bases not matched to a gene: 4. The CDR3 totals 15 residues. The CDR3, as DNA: TGTGCCAGCAGTTCCGGGACAGGGATTAATGAAAAACTGTTTTTT. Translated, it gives CASSSGTGINEKLFF.

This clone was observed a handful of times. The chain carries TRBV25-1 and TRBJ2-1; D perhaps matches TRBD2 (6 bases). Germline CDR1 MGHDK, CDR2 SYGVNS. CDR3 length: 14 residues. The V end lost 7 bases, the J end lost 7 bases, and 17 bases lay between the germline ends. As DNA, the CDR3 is TGTGCCAGCATGGGGGGACGCCCAAGAAATGAGCAGTTCTTC. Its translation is CASMGGRPRNEQFF.

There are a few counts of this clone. The CDR3 loop reads CASSESNAAGEQFF. The CDR3 nucleotides are TGCGCCAGCAGTGAGTCGAATGCAGCGGGAGAGCAGTTCTTC. This rearrangement joins TRBV10-1 to TRBJ2-1; 7 bases agree with TRBD2. This CDR3 comprises 14 residues. After removal of 0 bases from V and 10 bases from J, the junction contained 6 bases not matched to a gene. Germline CDR1 and CDR2: WNHNN and SYGVQD (reference sequence).

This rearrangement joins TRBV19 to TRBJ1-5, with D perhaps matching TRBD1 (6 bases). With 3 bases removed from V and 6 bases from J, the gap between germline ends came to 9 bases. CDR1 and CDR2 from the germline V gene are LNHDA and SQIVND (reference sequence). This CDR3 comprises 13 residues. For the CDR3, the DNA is TGTGCCAGTAGTATTGAAGGGGGTCAGCCCCAGCATTTT. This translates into CASSIEGGQPQHF.

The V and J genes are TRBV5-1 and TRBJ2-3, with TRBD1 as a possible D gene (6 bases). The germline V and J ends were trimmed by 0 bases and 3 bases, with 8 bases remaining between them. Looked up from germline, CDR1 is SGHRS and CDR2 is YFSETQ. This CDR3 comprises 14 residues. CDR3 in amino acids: CASSLDRETDTQYF. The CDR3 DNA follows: TGCGCCAGCAGCTTGGACAGGGAAACAGATACGCAGTATTTT. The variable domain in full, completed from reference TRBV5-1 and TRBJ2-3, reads KAGVTQTPRYLIKTRGQQVTLSCSPISGHRSVSWYQQTPGQGLQFLFEYFSETQRNKGNFPGRFSGRQFSNSRSEMNVSTLELGDSALYLCASSLDRETDTQYFGPGTRLTVL.